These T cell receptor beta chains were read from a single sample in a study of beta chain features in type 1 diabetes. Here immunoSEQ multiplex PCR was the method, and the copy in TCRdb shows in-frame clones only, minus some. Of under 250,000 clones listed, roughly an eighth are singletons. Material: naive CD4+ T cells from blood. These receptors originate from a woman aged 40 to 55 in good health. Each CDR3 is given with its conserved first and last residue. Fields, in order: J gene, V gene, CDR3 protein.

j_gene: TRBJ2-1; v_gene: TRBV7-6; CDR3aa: CASSHSEAGEQFF
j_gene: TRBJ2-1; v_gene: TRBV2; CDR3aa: CASSGGLAGGLFKFF
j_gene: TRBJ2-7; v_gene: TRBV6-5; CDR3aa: CASSYSASRGRYEQYF
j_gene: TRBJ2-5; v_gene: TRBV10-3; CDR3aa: CAIAGLAGGMGETQYF
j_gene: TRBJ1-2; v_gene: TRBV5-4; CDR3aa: CASSSGPREVGGDGYTF
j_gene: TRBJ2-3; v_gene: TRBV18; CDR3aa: CASSPAGAGTDTQYF
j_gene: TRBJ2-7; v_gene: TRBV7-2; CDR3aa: CASSRGRGYEQYF
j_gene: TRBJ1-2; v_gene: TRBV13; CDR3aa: CASSLAQGQGVYGYTF
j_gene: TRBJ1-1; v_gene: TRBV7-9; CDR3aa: CASSQNQGDTEAFF
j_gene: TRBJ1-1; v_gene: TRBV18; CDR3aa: CASSRGNTEAFF
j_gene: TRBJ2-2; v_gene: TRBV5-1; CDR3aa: CASSLVSSGASYTGELFF
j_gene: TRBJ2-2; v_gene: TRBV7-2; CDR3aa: CASSFVSGPTGELFF
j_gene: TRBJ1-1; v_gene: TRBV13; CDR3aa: CAPWEGPNTEAFF
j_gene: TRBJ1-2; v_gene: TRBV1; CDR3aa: CTSSQDGQTNYGYTF
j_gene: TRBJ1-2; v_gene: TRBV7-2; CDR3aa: CASSLGPTGTGAGYTF
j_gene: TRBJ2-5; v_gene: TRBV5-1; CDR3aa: CASSLTGERETQYF
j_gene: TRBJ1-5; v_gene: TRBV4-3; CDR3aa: CASSQGPPGQGHQPQHF
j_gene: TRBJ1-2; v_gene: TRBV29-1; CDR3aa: CSIRPAGNYGYTF
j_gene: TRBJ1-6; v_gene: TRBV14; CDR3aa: CASSRQGRNNSPLHF
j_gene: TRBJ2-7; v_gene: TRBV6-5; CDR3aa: CASSYSRDSTYEQYF
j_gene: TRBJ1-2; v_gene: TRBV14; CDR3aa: CASSPTRQGHYGYTF
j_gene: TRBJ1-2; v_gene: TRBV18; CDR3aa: CASSPVSGQGSYGYTF
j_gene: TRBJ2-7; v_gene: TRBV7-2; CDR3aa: CASSLGLAGGLGEQYF
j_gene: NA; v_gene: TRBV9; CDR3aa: CASSVGGEQYF
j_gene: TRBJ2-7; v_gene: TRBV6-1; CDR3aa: CASSDTPLGADEQYF
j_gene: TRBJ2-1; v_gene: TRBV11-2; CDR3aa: CASSLGPAGTNEQFF
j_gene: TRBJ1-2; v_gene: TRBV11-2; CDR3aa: CASSPAWTGYGYTF
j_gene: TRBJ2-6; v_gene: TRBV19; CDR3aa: CASSSRRGRDISGANVLTF
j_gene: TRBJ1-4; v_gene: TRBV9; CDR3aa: CASSPQGAHLFF
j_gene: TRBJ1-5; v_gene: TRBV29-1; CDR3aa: CSVGAYNQPQHF
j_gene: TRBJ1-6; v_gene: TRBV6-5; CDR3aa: CASSYQSEDSPLHF
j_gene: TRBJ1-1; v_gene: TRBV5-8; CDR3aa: CASSHRGMNTEAFF
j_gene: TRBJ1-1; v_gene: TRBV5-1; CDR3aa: CASSPGQTNTEAFF
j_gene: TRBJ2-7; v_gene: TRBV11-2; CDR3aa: CASSLGGLIYEQYF
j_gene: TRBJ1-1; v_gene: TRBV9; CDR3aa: CASSVGSNTEAFF
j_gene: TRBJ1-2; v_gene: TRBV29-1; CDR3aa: CSGGDRGQGYTF
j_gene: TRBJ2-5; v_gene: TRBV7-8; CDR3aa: CASSPASGGAGETQYF
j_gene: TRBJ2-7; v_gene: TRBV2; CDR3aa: CASSQTGYEQYF
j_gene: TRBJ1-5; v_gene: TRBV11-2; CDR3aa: CASSFGTDLTPQHF
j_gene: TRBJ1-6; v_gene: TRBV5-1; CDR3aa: CASSLAQGQNSPLHF
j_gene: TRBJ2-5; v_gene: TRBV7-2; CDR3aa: CASSDPHLAGVETQYF
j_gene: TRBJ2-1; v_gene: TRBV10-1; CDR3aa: CASSDGTGGYNEQFF